Below are 4 T cell receptor beta chains sequenced from a single sample in a study of OX40 agonist ivuxolimab in advanced cancers. The table came from immunoSEQ multiplex PCR; TCRdb's copy has only in-frame clones and leaves some out. The sample has over 50,000 clones; nearly 90% are singletons. The source was CD4+ or CD8+ T cells sorted from blood, collected in a trial of the OX40 agonist ivuxolimab. All receptors come from an adult with an advanced solid tumor such as melanoma, head and neck, liver or kidney cancer.

CDR3 in DNA: TGTGCCAGCAGCTTAGGGCATAACCTCCAAGAGACCCAGTACTTC. It is translated as CASSLGHNLQETQYF. V usage is TRBV11-2 and J usage is TRBJ2-5; D call uncertain. CDR1 and CDR2 from the germline V gene are SGHAT and FQNNGV. V was pared by 1 base and J by 1 base, with 10 bases between. This CDR3 is built from 15 residues. The full variable domain, rest sourced from reference TRBV11-2 and TRBJ2-5, is EAGVAQSPRYKIIEKRQSVAFWCNPISGHATLYWYQQILGQGPKLLIQFQNNGVVDDSQLPKDRFSAERLKGVDSTLKIQPAKLEDSAVYLCASSLGHNLQETQYFGPGTRLLVL.

The chain combines TRBV6-6 with TRBJ2-3; TRBD2 agrees at 9 bases. Germline values: CDR1 MNHNY, CDR2 SVGAGI (reference sequence). The CDR3 is 15 residues long. V shed 5 bases and J 6 bases; nucleotides not matched to a gene: 9. The CDR3: CASSPRSSGADTQYF. The CDR3 DNA reads as TGTGCCAGCAGTCCCCGGTCTAGCGGGGCGGATACGCAGTATTTT.

The chain couples TRBV28 to TRBJ2-1, with a possible D match to TRBD2 (5 bases). The length of the CDR3 is 16 residues. Trimming shortened V by 9 bases and J by 1 base, and 19 bases separated the two germline ends. Germline V CDR1 and CDR2: MDHEN, SYDVKM. CDR3 amino acids: CASTPPQRRSYNEQFF. The CDR3 region has the DNA TGTGCCAGTACTCCCCCCCAGCGGCGGTCCTACAATGAGCAGTTCTTC. The full variable domain, its missing parts supplied by reference TRBV28 and TRBJ2-1, is DVKVTQSSRYLVKRTGEKVFLECVQDMDHENMFWYRQDPGLGLRLIYFSYDVKMKEKGDIPEGYSVSREKKERFSLILESASTNQTSMYLCASTPPQRRSYNEQFFGPGTRLTVL.

Only one count was recorded for this clone. This chain links TRBV5-6 with TRBJ2-6; no definite D call. Germline CDR1 reads SGHDT; CDR2 reads YYEEEE. Trimming shortened V by 4 bases and J by 0 bases, and 14 bases separated the two germline ends. The CDR3 is 17 amino acids. The CDR3 spells CASSVSFQSSGANVLTF. The CDR3 DNA sequence: TGTGCCAGCAGCGTTTCGTTCCAAAGCTCTGGGGCCAACGTCCTGACTTTC.